This entry is about one T cell receptor (beta chain). The V end was cut by 5 bases, the J end by 7 bases, with 8 bases between. CDR3 length: 11 amino acids. Per germline, CDR1 SNHLY and CDR2 FYNNEI. This record comes from a study of high-grade serous ovarian cancer treatment subgroups. Background on the study: Samples averaged roughly 15,000 reads and about 7,100 unique TCR beta rearrangements.

The tumor samples were collected prior to definitive surgery or chemotherapy. This table comes from immunoSEQ multiplex PCR, and its TCRdb copy is limited to in-frame clones, with some not included. The repertoire has around 1,500 clones, around 79% of them found once; the top ten carry over 35%. The TCR sequence derives from a human donor with high-grade serous ovarian cancer. Sequencing input: tumor tissue. This sequence joins TRBV2 and TRBJ2-5; the D gene is possibly TRBD2 (5 bases). The CDR3 loop reads CASSSEGTQYF. The CDR3 nucleotides are TGTGCCAGCAGTTCCGAGGGGACCCAGTACTTC. Combining the CDR3 with reference TRBV2 and TRBJ2-5 gives the whole variable domain EPEVTQTPSHQVTQMGQEVILRCVPISNHLYFYWYRQILGQKVEFLVSFYNNEISEKSEIFDDQFSVERPDGSNFTLKIRSTKLEDSAMYFCASSSEGTQYFGPGTRLLVL.